This T cell receptor beta chain was observed in a study of T cell responses to AZD1222 COVID-19 vaccine. Study results and limitations: Recipients of two AZD1222 doses showed rising Spike-specific TCR breadth and depth. The study sampled repertoires only after the peak T cell response. Just a handful of AZD1222 recipients were seropositive at baseline. Donors were chiefly white British, with a greater number of females, and clonal diversity was perhaps underestimated.

The V end was cut by 5 bases, the J end by 1 base, with 10 bases between. The CDR3 has 14 residues. The germline V gene has CDR1 LGHDT and CDR2 YNNKEL (reference sequence). On this clone: The target antigen is unknown.

The repertoire was sequenced with immunoSEQ multiplex PCR; TCRdb's copy has only in-frame clones and lacks some. The profile shows fewer than 150,000 clones, around 86% of them singletons. The origin of this receptor is an adult in good health. Sequences were derived from peripheral blood, sampled on day 0 of AZD1222 vaccination. The gene calls are TRBV3-1 (or the pseudogene TRBV3-2) and TRBJ2-3, with D unresolved. CDR3 sequence: CASSSAPGTDTQYF. DNA of the CDR3: TGTGCCAGCAGCTCGGCACCGGGCACAGATACGCAGTATTTT.